Following are 25 T cell receptor beta chains from one sample sequenced in a study of post-analysis software for immune sequencing data. Unique molecular identifiers tagged the TCR beta cDNA libraries. In TCRdb, the PCR reads were re-called with MiXCR into one record per CDR3 protein. The table has approximately 260,000 distinct CDR3 sequences, 36% seen once; the top ten hold under 5%. No antigen is known for these receptors. Broader study findings: There were five TRBV segments more frequent in patients than controls, and TRBV5-6, TRBV5-1 and TRBV20-1 were among them.

Sample: blood. The receptor source for this set is a girl aged 5 to 17 with multiple sclerosis.

This clonotype was recorded many times. This chain joins TRBV24-1 and TRBJ2-1, with 7 positions matching TRBD1. This CDR3 region has 16 residues. V trimming: 4 bases; J trimming: 0 bases; junction bases outside the gene matches: 5. Germline CDR1 KGHDR, CDR2 SFDVKD. CDR3 sequence reads: CATSDPDRASYNEQFF. For the CDR3, the DNA is TGTGCCACCAGTGACCCAGACAGGGCCTCCTACAATGAGCAGTTCTTC.

This clonotype was observed a few times. The gene calls are TRBV9 and TRBJ2-2; 11 nucleotides agree with TRBD1. The CDR3 totals 16 residues. The germline gives CDR1 SGDLS, CDR2 YYNGEE. Trimming removed 3 bases from V and 3 bases from J; junction bases left unmatched: 4. CDR3 sequence: CASSGTGGLDTGELFF. The CDR3 nucleotides are TGTGCCAGCAGCGGGACAGGGGGCCTAGACACCGGGGAGCTGTTTTTT. The entire variable domain, with the rest obtained from reference TRBV9 and TRBJ2-2, is as follows: DSGVTQTPKHLITATGQRVTLRCSPRSGDLSVYWYQQSLDQGLQFLIQYYNGEERAKGNILERFSAQQFPDLHSELNLSSLELGDSALYFCASSGTGGLDTGELFFGEGSRLTVL.

This chain uses TRBV7-9 with TRBJ2-3; tentative D call: TRBD1 (6 bases). The CDR3 is 15 residues long. The germline V gene has CDR1 SEHNR and CDR2 FQNEAQ (reference sequence). With 4 bases removed from V and 6 bases from J, the gap between germline ends came to 17 bases. The CDR3 region has the DNA TGTGCCAGCAGCTCTTTAGGCCCAGGGGCTGATACGCAGTATTTT. Its protein is CASSSLGPGADTQYF.

Many counts were recorded for this clonotype. The chain joins TRBV9 to TRBJ2-1; D is unresolved. V lost 0 bases and J lost 4, with 11 bases in between. Germline-derived CDR1 and CDR2 are SGDLS and YYNGEE. The CDR3 is 15 residues long. CDR3 bases: TGTGCCAGCAGCGTAGCTGAGGTATATTACAATGAGCAGTTCTTC. Amino acids: CASSVAEVYYNEQFF.

This clonotype was seen only a few times. This chain connects TRBV7-8 to TRBJ1-1, with a tentative D call TRBD1 (6 bases). The germline V and J ends were trimmed by 3 bases and 0 bases, with 17 bases remaining between them. The CDR3 length is 17 residues. The germline V gene has CDR1 SGHVS and CDR2 FQNEAQ. CDR3 sequence: CASSFSRGGLMNTEAFF. The CDR3 DNA follows: TGTGCCAGCAGCTTTTCGAGGGGGGGTCTCATGAACACTGAAGCTTTCTTT. Using reference TRBV7-8 and TRBJ1-1 for the parts outside the CDR3, the full variable domain is GAGVSQSPRYKVAKRGQDVALRCDPISGHVSLFWYQQALGQGPEFLTYFQNEAQLDKSGLPSDRFFAERPEGSVSTLKIQRTQQEDSAVYLCASSFSRGGLMNTEAFFGQGTRLTVV.

The chain joins TRBV3-1 to TRBJ1-1, with 7 nucleotides matching TRBD1. Germline V CDR1 and CDR2: LGHDT, YNNKEL (reference sequence). CDR3 length equals 16 residues. Trimming removed 1 base from V and 3 bases from J; junction bases left unmatched: 8. In DNA form, the CDR3 reads TGTGCCAGCAGCCAAGGACGCGGGACAGAGGACACTGAAGCTTTCTTT. Encoded protein: CASSQGRGTEDTEAFF.

As concerns this clonotype: An end of the junction differs from the germline gene, which may be a read error. The rearrangement uses TRBV11-2 and TRBJ1-4; no clear D. CDR3 length: 13 amino acids. Germline V gives CDR1 SGHAT, CDR2 FQNNGV. The DNA for the CDR3 is TGTGCCAGCAGCCCACCCAGTGTTAGAAAACGGTTTTTT. This encodes CASSPPSVRKRFF.

This clonotype was seen ten or more times. The chain uses TRBV2 and TRBJ2-7; the match to TRBD2 covers 8 bases. Germline V gene data show CDR1 as SNHLY and CDR2 as FYNNEI. V dropped 4 bases and J dropped 2; count of bases not matched to a gene: 7. This CDR3 region has 15 residues. This CDR3 reads CASSGKRESTYEQYF. The CDR3 DNA is TGTGCCAGCAGTGGGAAGCGGGAGAGTACCTACGAGCAGTACTTC. Together with reference TRBV2 and TRBJ2-7, the CDR3 gives the full variable domain: EPEVTQTPSHQVTQMGQEVILRCVPISNHLYFYWYRQILGQKVEFLVSFYNNEISEKSEIFDDQFSVERPDGSNFTLKIRSTKLEDSAMYFCASSGKRESTYEQYFGPGTRLTVT.

This clonotype was picked up many times. This chain joins TRBV29-1 and TRBJ2-1; D remains ambiguous. Germline V gives CDR1 SQVTM, CDR2 ANQGSEA. V was pared by 4 bases and J by 8 bases, with 18 bases between. The CDR3 extends over 14 amino acids. The CDR3 loop is CSVVDFRPSDEQFF. In nucleotides, the CDR3 is TGCAGCGTTGTCGACTTCCGCCCGAGTGATGAGCAGTTCTTC.

This clonotype was recorded a few times. Being one base from a much bigger clone, this may be a read error. The chain employs TRBV29-1 and TRBJ2-4, with TRBD2 as a possible D gene (5 bases). Germline values: CDR1 SQVTM, CDR2 ANQGSEA. The CDR3 is made up of 12 amino acids. The CDR3 sequence is CSGEWRPNIQYF. CDR3 bases: TGCAGCGGTGAATGGAGGCCCAACATTCAGTACTTC.

Worth noting for this clonotype: This may come from a read error, since a much larger clone is one base off. The V call is TRBV6-5, the J call TRBJ2-5, with 14 bases aligning to TRBD2. The J call is uncertain, as TRBJ2-7 better fits the DNA end. Germline CDR1 and CDR2: MNHEY and SVGAGI. This CDR3 contains 15 residues. The CDR3 spells CAGSRLAGGNYEQYF. CDR3 DNA: TGTGCCGGCAGTCGACTAGCGGGGGGGAATTACGAGCAGTACTTC.

This clonotype came up many times. The V call is TRBV3-1, the J call TRBJ1-2; D is possibly TRBD1 (6 bases). Germline loops: CDR1 LGHDT, CDR2 YNNKEL (reference sequence). Trimming shortened V by 6 bases and J by 7 bases, and 15 bases separated the two germline ends. This CDR3 region has 13 residues. CDR3 nucleotide sequence: TGTGCCAGCAGGACACCGGGACAACTTGGCTACACCTTC. Protein: CASRTPGQLGYTF. The variable domain in full, with the rest retrieved from reference TRBV3-1 and TRBJ1-2, is DTAVSQTPKYLVTQMGNDKSIKCEQNLGHDTMYWYKQDSKKFLKIMFSYNNKELIINETVPNRFSPKSPDKAHLNLHINSLELGDSAVYFCASRTPGQLGYTFGSGTRLTVV.

The chain joins TRBV19 to TRBJ2-1; 7 bases match TRBD2. The V segment lost 6 bases and the J segment 6 bases; nucleotides outside the gene matches: 8. CDR1 LNHDA and CDR2 SQIVND come from the germline V gene (reference sequence). This CDR3 has 14 residues. The CDR3 reads CASRWGGKANEQFF. The CDR3 nucleotides read TGTGCCAGTAGGTGGGGGGGGAAGGCCAATGAGCAGTTCTTC.

The chain joins TRBV11-2 to TRBJ1-2; D is unclear. The CDR3 runs 11 residues. V dropped 5 bases and J dropped 6 bases, with 7 bases sitting between them. CDR1 SGHAT and CDR2 FQNNGV come from the germline V gene. The CDR3 DNA follows: TGTGCCAGCAGCGGAAAAAATGGCTACACCTTC. Its translation: CASSGKNGYTF. The whole variable domain, filled in from reference TRBV11-2 and TRBJ1-2, reads EAGVAQSPRYKIIEKRQSVAFWCNPISGHATLYWYQQILGQGPKLLIQFQNNGVVDDSQLPKDRFSAERLKGVDSTLKIQPAKLEDSAVYLCASSGKNGYTFGSGTRLTVV.

A word on this clonotype: Given a much more abundant clone one base away, this may be a read error. The rearrangement uses TRBV20-1 and TRBJ2-1; maybe TRBD2 (5 bases). Germline V gene lookup returns CDR1 DFQATT and CDR2 SNEGSKA (reference sequence). The CDR3 loop spans 11 amino acids. The CDR3 here is CNASVLDEQFF. DNA for the CDR3: TGCAATGCTAGTGTACTAGATGAGCAGTTCTTC.

This clonotype was picked up many times. The chain links TRBV6-6 to TRBJ1-4; TRBD1 is a possible D gene (5 bases). The CDR3 is made up of 14 amino acids. Trimming cost V 10 bases and J 7 bases, with 19 bases left between them. CDR1 and CDR2 (germline): MNHNY, SVGAGI (reference sequence). The CDR3 DNA sequence: TGTGCCACCCGAGGCGGAGGGACGGCTGAAAAACTGTTTTTT. It specifies CATRGGGTAEKLFF.

This clonotype showed up just a few times. A read error may be the cause here, since a much bigger clone is one base away. The J gene is TRBJ1-4, the V gene TRBV3-1; tentative D call: TRBD1 (6 bases). The germline CDR1 and CDR2 sequences are LGHDT and YNNKEL (reference sequence). The CDR3 extends over 15 amino acids. The CDR3 is CASSPTGTYNEKRFF. The CDR3 DNA reads as TGTGCCAGCAGCCCCACAGGGACCTATAATGAAAAACGGTTTTTT.

This clonotype has only one observation. V is TRBV4-1 and J is TRBJ1-5; D is unclear. Germline V gene lookup returns CDR1 MGHRA and CDR2 YSYEKL. V was trimmed by 11 bases and J by 2 bases, leaving 22 bases between them. The CDR3 extends over 16 amino acids. As DNA, the CDR3 is TGCGCCTCCTCTAAAGGGAGGGCGTATGGCAATCAGCCCCAGCATTTT. Translating gives CASSKGRAYGNQPQHF.

The sample holds a few counts of this clonotype. This chain connects TRBV2 to TRBJ1-2; 10 positions match TRBD1. The V segment lost 10 bases and the J segment 7 bases; nucleotides outside the gene matches: 18. The CDR3 consists of 16 residues. The germline V gene has CDR1 SNHLY and CDR2 FYNNEI. CDR3 sequence: CANTVPGQGPESGYTF. The CDR3 DNA reads as TGTGCCAACACCGTCCCGGGACAGGGGCCGGAGTCTGGCTACACCTTC.

The sample holds one count of this clonotype. V is TRBV20-1 and J is TRBJ1-1; D possibly corresponds to TRBD1 (5 bases). V lost 6 bases and J lost 1, with 18 bases in between. Germline V gene lookup returns CDR1 DFQATT and CDR2 SNEGSKA (reference sequence). The CDR3 length is 15 residues. CDR3 DNA sequence: TGCAGTGCCCTCGGGCAGGGAAGTCCGAACACTGAAGCTTTCTTT. Translated: CSALGQGSPNTEAFF.

V usage is TRBV5-1 and J usage is TRBJ2-7; 7 bases are a match to TRBD1. The V gene end was trimmed by 2 bases and the J gene end by 4 bases; junction bases not matched to a gene: 6. This CDR3 is built from 14 residues. Per germline, CDR1 SGHRS and CDR2 YFSETQ. CDR3 bases: TGCGCCAGCAGCTTTGACAGGGAAAAGTACGAGCAGTACTTC. Amino acids: CASSFDREKYEQYF. The full variable domain, with the rest looked up from reference TRBV5-1 and TRBJ2-7, is KAGVTQTPRYLIKTRGQQVTLSCSPISGHRSVSWYQQTPGQGLQFLFEYFSETQRNKGNFPGRFSGRQFSNSRSEMNVSTLELGDSALYLCASSFDREKYEQYFGPGTRLTVT.

A word on this clonotype: This may be a read error: a much more frequent sequence differs by one nucleotide. V gene TRBV15 combines with J gene TRBJ1-5; no definite D call. The CDR3 totals 15 residues. Germline CDR1 and CDR2: LNHNV and YYDKDF (reference sequence). Trimming shortened V by 8 bases and J by 4 bases, and 18 bases separated the two germline ends. Here the CDR3 reads CATGIASDGNQPQHF. Written as DNA, the CDR3 is TGTGCCACCGGCATAGCCTCCGACGGAAATCAGCCCCAGCATTTT.

The chain carries TRBV7-2 and TRBJ2-1; 7 bases fit TRBD2. This CDR3 comprises 14 residues. The germline V gene encodes CDR1 SGHTA and CDR2 FQGNSA. V lost 5 bases and J lost 9; bases outside the gene matches: 10. The CDR3 nucleotides read TGTGCCAGCAGCCGTCCCCGGACTAGGGGTGAGCAGTTCTTC. It specifies CASSRPRTRGEQFF.

This clonotype came up once. This chain joins TRBV9 and TRBJ1-2, with a possible D match to TRBD1 (6 bases). Germline V lookup: CDR1 SGDLS, CDR2 YYNGEE. Trimming stripped 4 bases from V and 8 bases from J, with 18 bases between. There are 14 residues in the CDR3. This CDR3 reads CASSLTGGAGGYTF. The CDR3 DNA reads TGTGCCAGCAGCCTGACGGGGGGGGCTGGCGGCTACACCTTC.

This clonotype was picked up many times. The chain employs TRBV27 and TRBJ1-2; D is unresolved. The germline gives CDR1 MNHEY, CDR2 SMNVEV (reference sequence). The CDR3 runs 15 residues. V shed 4 bases and J shed 3 bases, with 15 bases lying between them. CDR3: CASSSGGVPHYGYTF. The CDR3 DNA sequence: TGTGCCAGCAGTTCCGGCGGTGTTCCCCACTATGGCTACACCTTC.